These 15 T cell receptor beta chains originate from one sample sequenced in a study of OX40 agonist ivuxolimab in advanced cancers. TCRdb's table, derived via immunoSEQ multiplex PCR, lists solely in-frame clones and lacks some. The sample shows 55,000 to 70,000 clones, roughly 87% of them seen only once. The starting material was CD4+ or CD8+ T cells sorted from blood, obtained in a trial of the OX40 agonist ivuxolimab. The origin of the receptors is an adult with an advanced solid tumor such as melanoma, head and neck, liver or kidney cancer.

CDR3 region: CASSPRGRGTDTQYF. CDR3 coding DNA: TGTGCCAGCAGTCCTCGGGGGCGCGGCACAGATACGCAGTATTTT. The J gene is TRBJ2-3, the V gene TRBV27; D could derive from TRBD1 or TRBD2 (6 bases each). CDR3 size: 15 residues. Germline V gene data show CDR1 as MNHEY and CDR2 as SMNVEV (reference sequence). V lost 5 bases to trimming and J lost 1 base, with 13 bases between them.

This clone occurred many times. The CDR3: CASSIGGLELFF. The CDR3 coding sequence is TGTGCCAGTAGTATAGGGGGTTTGGAGCTGTTTTTT. V and J are TRBV19 and TRBJ2-2; D remains ambiguous. There are 12 residues in the CDR3. Germline V gives CDR1 LNHDA, CDR2 SQIVND (reference sequence). The germline V and J ends were trimmed by 1 base and 10 bases, with 7 bases remaining between them.

V gene TRBV6-1 combines with J gene TRBJ2-4, with D uncertain. Per the germline V gene, CDR1 is MNHNS and CDR2 is SASEGT. The CDR3 loop spans 18 amino acids. Trimming removed 2 bases at V and 2 bases at J, with 19 bases between. CDR3 sequence reads: CASSEFNAGEGPKNIQYF. In nucleotides, the CDR3 is TGTGCCAGCAGTGAATTTAACGCAGGTGAAGGCCCCAAAAACATTCAGTACTTC.

This clone has only a few counts. The chain uses TRBV7-9 and TRBJ2-2, with a weak D call TRBD2 (6 bases). Deletions cut 4 bases from V and 16 bases from J, with 13 bases between. The length of the CDR3 is 11 residues. Germline lookup yields CDR1 SEHNR and CDR2 FQNEAQ (reference sequence). The CDR3 DNA sequence: TGTGCCAGCAGCTCTTGGGACTCCCAGTTTTTT. Translated: CASSSWDSQFF. The entire variable domain, with the rest obtained from reference TRBV7-9 and TRBJ2-2, is as follows: DTGVSQNPRHKITKRGQNVTFRCDPISEHNRLYWYRQTLGQGPEFLTYFQNEAQLEKSRLLSDRFSAERPKGSFSTLEIQRTEQGDSAMYLCASSSWDSQFFGEGSRLTVL.

The chain links TRBV5-1 to TRBJ2-1; possible D gene TRBD2, 5 bases. CDR3 length: 13 residues. Deletions cut 6 bases from V and 5 bases from J, with 12 bases between. Per germline, CDR1 SGHRS and CDR2 YFSETQ. CDR3 residues: CASTRDGDNEQFF. In DNA form, the CDR3 reads TGCGCCAGCACCCGCGACGGGGACAATGAGCAGTTCTTC.

The chain couples TRBV6-6 to TRBJ1-2; possible D gene TRBD1, 6 bases. This CDR3 spans 15 amino acids. The germline CDR1 and CDR2 sequences are MNHNY and SVGAGI (reference sequence). V lost 2 bases to trimming and J lost 5 bases, with 15 bases between them. Here the CDR3 DNA reads TGTGCCAGCAGTTACGCCACGGGGGCATTGTATGGCTACACCTTC. As protein: CASSYATGALYGYTF.

The rearrangement links TRBV10-3 to TRBJ1-1; no firm D call. This CDR3 spans 13 amino acids. With 8 bases removed from V and 1 base from J, the gap between germline ends came to 11 bases. Germline V gene lookup returns CDR1 ENHRY and CDR2 SYGVKD. CDR3 sequence: CAIGRETNTEAFF. DNA of the CDR3: TGTGCCATCGGGCGGGAGACGAACACTGAAGCTTTCTTT.

This chain links TRBV7-3 with TRBJ2-5; unclear D gene. Trimming pared 5 bases from V and 5 bases from J, leaving 6 bases between. The CDR3 spans 11 residues. From germline, CDR1 is SGHTA and CDR2 FQGTGA. CDR3 sequence: CASSNGETQYF. Here the CDR3 DNA reads TGTGCCAGCAGCAACGGGGAGACCCAGTACTTC.

The chain joins TRBV15 to TRBJ1-5, with 8 bases aligning to TRBD1. The CDR3 totals 17 residues. With 1 base clipped from V and 4 bases from J, the junction kept 9 bases outside the gene matches. Germline loops: CDR1 LNHNV, CDR2 YYDKDF (reference sequence). DNA for the CDR3: TGTGCCACCAGCAGAGTGGCTGCAGGGGGCGGGAATCAGCCCCAGCATTTT. It yields the protein CATSRVAAGGGNQPQHF. The variable domain in full, with the rest retrieved from reference TRBV15 and TRBJ1-5, is DAMVIQNPRYQVTQFGKPVTLSCSQTLNHNVMYWYQQKSSQAPKLLFHYYDKDFNNEADTPDNFQSRRPNTSFCFLDIRSPGLGDTAMYLCATSRVAAGGGNQPQHFGDGTRLSIL.

The CDR3 spells CASNPGLADTGELFF. The CDR3 DNA is TGTGCCAGCAACCCGGGACTAGCAGACACCGGGGAGCTGTTTTTT. V gene TRBV2 combines with J gene TRBJ2-2; TRBD2 agrees at 9 bases. Germline CDR1 SNHLY, CDR2 FYNNEI. J gave up 3 bases and V 7 bases, and 6 bases lay outside the gene matches. This CDR3 is built from 15 residues. Together with reference TRBV2 and TRBJ2-2, the CDR3 gives the full variable domain: EPEVTQTPSHQVTQMGQEVILRCVPISNHLYFYWYRQILGQKVEFLVSFYNNEISEKSEIFDDQFSVERPDGSNFTLKIRSTKLEDSAMYFCASNPGLADTGELFFGEGSRLTVL.

The V call is TRBV14, the J call TRBJ2-7; TRBD1 matches 8 bases. CDR1 is SGHDN and CDR2 is FVKESK in the germline V gene. The CDR3 extends over 14 amino acids. V shed 4 bases and J 5 bases; nucleotides not matched to a gene: 7. The CDR3 sequence: CASSRWTGTNEQYF. The CDR3 DNA is TGTGCCAGCAGCCGCTGGACAGGGACGAACGAGCAGTACTTC.

The rearrangement uses TRBV5-1 and TRBJ2-7; TRBD1 might be the D (6 bases). CDR3 length: 14 amino acids. Germline V gene lookup returns CDR1 SGHRS and CDR2 YFSETQ. V gave up 0 bases and J gave up 5 bases, with 12 bases separating them. In nucleotides, the CDR3 is TGCGCCAGCAGCTTGGGGAGAGGGGACAACGAGCAGTACTTC. Translated, it gives CASSLGRGDNEQYF. Full variable domain (rest looked up from reference TRBV5-1 and TRBJ2-7): KAGVTQTPRYLIKTRGQQVTLSCSPISGHRSVSWYQQTPGQGLQFLFEYFSETQRNKGNFPGRFSGRQFSNSRSEMNVSTLELGDSALYLCASSLGRGDNEQYFGPGTRLTVT.

The chain couples TRBV5-1 to TRBJ1-2, with 10 bases that match TRBD1. CDR3 size: 14 residues. V lost 3 bases, J lost 6 bases, and 5 bases stayed unmatched. The germline gives CDR1 SGHRS, CDR2 YFSETQ. CDR3 nucleotides: TGCGCCAGCAGCTCGGGACAGGGGATTGATGGCTACACCTTC. It yields the protein CASSSGQGIDGYTF. The whole variable domain, remainder taken from reference TRBV5-1 and TRBJ1-2, is KAGVTQTPRYLIKTRGQQVTLSCSPISGHRSVSWYQQTPGQGLQFLFEYFSETQRNKGNFPGRFSGRQFSNSRSEMNVSTLELGDSALYLCASSSGQGIDGYTFGSGTRLTVV.

This clone was recorded a few times. The chain employs TRBV7-2 and TRBJ2-1; D gene unclear. Germline loops: CDR1 SGHTA, CDR2 FQGNSA. V was pared by 8 bases and J by 10 bases, with 18 bases between. The CDR3 contains 13 residues. The CDR3 sequence: CASAPSEAWEQFF. CDR3 sequence (DNA): TGTGCCAGCGCACCTAGTGAGGCTTGGGAGCAGTTCTTC.

V gene TRBV19 combines with J gene TRBJ1-5; TRBD1 matches 7 bases. With V trimmed by 4 bases and J by 5 bases, 11 bases remained unmatched. The CDR3 has 16 amino acids. Per germline, CDR1 LNHDA and CDR2 SQIVND (reference sequence). The CDR3 region is CASSKGRTGTDQPQHF. CDR3 nucleotide sequence: TGTGCCAGTAGTAAGGGGAGAACCGGGACAGATCAGCCCCAGCATTTT.